This T cell receptor beta chain originates from a study of CD8 T cells in Susac syndrome. Recently defined diagnostic criteria classed the Susac syndrome patients as definite or probable. A quantity of 0.5 to 1 ug RNA underwent reverse transcription using random hexamers. Via MiXCR, TCRdb re-called the immunoSEQ multiplex PCR reads, giving one row per CDR3 protein. Of some 96,000 distinct CDR3 sequences listed, just under 95% were seen once; the top ten hold about 0.28%. Germline-derived CDR1 and CDR2 are SQVTM and ANQGSEA. Trimming cost V 6 bases and J 1 base; bases outside gene matches: 8. This CDR3 is built from 15 residues.

The chain uses TRBV29-1 and TRBJ2-2; TRBD2 matches at 7 bases. This clonotype was obtained from a human donor with Susac syndrome. Sequences were obtained from CD4+ T cells from PBMCs. CDR3 protein: CSVSWGGVNTGELFF. CDR3 coding DNA: TGCAGCGTGTCTTGGGGAGGGGTGAACACCGGGGAGCTGTTTTTT.